This record covers a single TCR beta chain. Assay used: immunoSEQ multiplex PCR; TCRdb lists only in-frame clones, some missing. The sample lists hundreds of thousands of clones, roughly 88% occurring once. The germline gives CDR1 MGHRA, CDR2 YSYEKL. The CDR3 has 12 amino acids. V gave up 0 bases and J gave up 8 bases, with 7 bases separating them. This sample is part of a study of blood T cell repertoires in COVID-19. The TCR was taken from a woman aged 25 to 45 with active or convalescent COVID-19. Sequencing input: peripheral blood. The chain links TRBV4-1 to TRBJ1-1; D gene ambiguous. CDR3 in DNA: TGCGCCAGCAGCCAAGAGGCCAAAGAAGCTTTCTTT. Translating it yields CASSQEAKEAFF.